A selection of T cell receptor beta chains follows, all from one sample in a study of blood T cells in healthy people across ages. Each CDR3 protein gets one entry after TCRdb re-called the 5' RACE reads with MiXCR. This repertoire shows about 680,000 distinct CDR3 sequences, around 49% found once; its top ten account for about a third. Sequencing input: blood. The receptors stem from a woman in her sixties in good health. CDR3s include the opening cysteine and the closing phenylalanine or tryptophan. The D gene is left open where the match is weak. Only part of the rows carry a size: once, few, many, or a class if the clone is expanded.

D	V	size	J	CDR3	DNA
.	TRBV21-1	.	TRBJ2-1	CASSKGTRGVTYNEQFF	TGTGCCAGCAGCAAAGGGACCCGAGGGGTAACCTACAATGAGCAGTTCTTC
TRBD2	TRBV20-1	.	TRBJ2-1	CSARDPAGAYNEQFF	TGCAGTGCTAGAGATCCAGCGGGAGCCTACAATGAGCAGTTCTTC
TRBD2	TRBV20-1	few	TRBJ2-7	CSARVGTSGYEQYF	TGCAGTGCTAGAGTCGGGACTAGCGGCTACGAGCAGTACTTC
TRBD1	TRBV7-2	.	TRBJ2-1	CASSPPGTGINEQFF	TGTGCCAGCAGCCCACCAGGGACAGGCATCAATGAGCAGTTCTTC
.	TRBV29-1	.	TRBJ2-1	CSVKGGRGHDYNEQFF	TGCAGCGTCAAAGGAGGACGGGGTCATGACTACAATGAGCAGTTCTTC
.	TRBV7-9	few	TRBJ1-1	CASSLDGLNTEAFF	TGTGCCAGCAGCTTAGACGGGCTGAACACTGAAGCTTTCTTT
.	TRBV5-6	.	TRBJ2-3	CASSVDQRDTQYF	TGTGCCAGCAGCGTAGATCAAAGAGATACGCAGTATTTT
TRBD1	TRBV4-3	.	TRBJ1-4	CASSHRTGTNEKLFF	TGCGCCAGCAGCCACCGGACAGGAACTAATGAAAAACTGTTTTTT
TRBD2	TRBV29-1	.	TRBJ2-7	CSVGSGKPDGEQYF	TGCAGCGTTGGAAGCGGGAAACCGGACGGGGAGCAGTACTTC
TRBD2	TRBV27	.	TRBJ2-1	CASSLLAGNEQFF	TGTGCCAGCAGTCTTCTAGCGGGAAATGAGCAGTTCTTC
.	TRBV7-3	.	TRBJ2-5	CASSFGGEPQETQYF	TGTGCCAGCAGCTTTGGCGGAGAGCCACAAGAGACCCAGTACTTC
.	TRBV28	.	TRBJ1-1	CASSLGGALNTEAFF	TGTGCCAGCAGTTTGGGGGGGGCATTGAACACTGAAGCTTTCTTT
.	TRBV6-6	few	TRBJ1-4	CASSYSQGGEKLFF	TGTGCCAGCAGTTACTCACAGGGAGGGGAAAAACTGTTTTTT
TRBD2	TRBV7-3	.	TRBJ2-3	CASSPLRLAGGADTQYF	TGTGCCAGCAGCCCCCTCCGACTAGCGGGAGGAGCAGATACGCAGTATTTT
TRBD2	TRBV12-5	.	TRBJ2-1	CASGLPASGTSGHNEQFF	TGTGCTAGTGGTTTGCCTGCCTCCGGGACTAGCGGGCACAATGAGCAGTTCTTC
.	TRBV28	few	TRBJ2-3	CASSLPPGLTDTQYF	TGTGCCAGCAGTCTTCCCCCCGGGCTCACAGATACGCAGTATTTT
TRBD2	TRBV7-2	many	TRBJ2-5	CASSLMSGGLETQYF	TGTGCCAGCAGCTTAATGTCGGGGGGTCTGGAGACCCAGTACTTC
.	TRBV7-2	.	TRBJ1-1	CASSLRGGRNTEAFF	TGTGCCAGCAGCTTGAGGGGGGGGAGGAACACTGAAGCTTTCTTT
TRBD1	TRBV4-3	.	TRBJ2-2	CASSQGPGQGYTGELFF	TGCGCCAGCAGCCAAGGGCCGGGACAGGGGTACACCGGGGAGCTGTTTTTT
.	TRBV9	few	TRBJ1-6	CASSVGGGGISLHF	TGTGCCAGCAGCGTAGGAGGCGGAGGCATTTCCCTCCACTTT
TRBD1	TRBV5-1	.	TRBJ1-2	CASTSGQGDYGYTF	TGCGCCAGCACCTCGGGACAGGGTGACTATGGCTACACCTTC
TRBD1	TRBV28	.	TRBJ1-6	CASSPQTGGGSPLHF	TGTGCCAGCAGTCCGCAGACAGGGGGAGGATCACCCCTCCACTTT